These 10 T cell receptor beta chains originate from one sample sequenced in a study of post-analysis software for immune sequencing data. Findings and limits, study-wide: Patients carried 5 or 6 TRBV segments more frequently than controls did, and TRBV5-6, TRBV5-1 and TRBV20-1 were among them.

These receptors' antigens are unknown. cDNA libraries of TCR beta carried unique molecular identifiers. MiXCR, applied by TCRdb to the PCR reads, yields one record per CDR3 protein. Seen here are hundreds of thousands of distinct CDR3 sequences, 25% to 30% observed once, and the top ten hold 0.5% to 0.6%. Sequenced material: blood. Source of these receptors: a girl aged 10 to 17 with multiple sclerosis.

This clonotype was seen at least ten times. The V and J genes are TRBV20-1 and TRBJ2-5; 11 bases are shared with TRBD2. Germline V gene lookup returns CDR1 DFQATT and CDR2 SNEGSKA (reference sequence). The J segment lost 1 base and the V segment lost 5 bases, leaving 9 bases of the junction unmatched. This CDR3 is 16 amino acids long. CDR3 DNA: TGCAGTGCTGGGAGGGTGACTAGCGGGGCCCAAGAGACCCAGTACTTC. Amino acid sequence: CSAGRVTSGAQETQYF.

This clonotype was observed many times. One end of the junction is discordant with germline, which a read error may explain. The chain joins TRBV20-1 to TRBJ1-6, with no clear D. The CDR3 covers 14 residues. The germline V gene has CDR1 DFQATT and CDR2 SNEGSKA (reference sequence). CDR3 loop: CSARGREGNSPLHF. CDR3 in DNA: TGCAGTGCCAGAGGGCGAGAGGGCAATTCACCCCTCCACTTT.

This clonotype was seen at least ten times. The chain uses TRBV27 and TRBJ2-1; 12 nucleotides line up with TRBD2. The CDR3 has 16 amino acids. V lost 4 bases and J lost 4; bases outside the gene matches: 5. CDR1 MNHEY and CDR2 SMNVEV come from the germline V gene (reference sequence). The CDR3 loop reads CASSSLAGGPYNEQFF. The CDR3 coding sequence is TGTGCCAGCAGTTCCCTAGCGGGAGGGCCATACAATGAGCAGTTCTTC.

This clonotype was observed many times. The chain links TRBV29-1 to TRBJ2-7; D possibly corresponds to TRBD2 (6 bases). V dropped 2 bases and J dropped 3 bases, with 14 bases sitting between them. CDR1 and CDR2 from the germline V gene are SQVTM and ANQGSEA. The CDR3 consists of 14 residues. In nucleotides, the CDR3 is TGCAGCGTTGAACCCGGGTCCGGGGGCTACGAGCAGTACTTC. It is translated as CSVEPGSGGYEQYF.

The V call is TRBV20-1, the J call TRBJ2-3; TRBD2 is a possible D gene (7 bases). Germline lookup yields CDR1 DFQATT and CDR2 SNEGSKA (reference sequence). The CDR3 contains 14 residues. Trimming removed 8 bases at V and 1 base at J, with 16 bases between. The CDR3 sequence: CSLAWGGGTDTQYF. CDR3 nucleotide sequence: TGCAGTCTGGCGTGGGGGGGCGGCACAGATACGCAGTATTTT.

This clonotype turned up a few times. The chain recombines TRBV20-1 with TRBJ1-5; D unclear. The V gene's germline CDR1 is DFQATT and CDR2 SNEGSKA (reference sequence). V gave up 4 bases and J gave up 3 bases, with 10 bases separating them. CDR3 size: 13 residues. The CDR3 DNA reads TGCAGTGCTACCGGGATAGACAATCAGCCCCAGCATTTT. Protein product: CSATGIDNQPQHF.

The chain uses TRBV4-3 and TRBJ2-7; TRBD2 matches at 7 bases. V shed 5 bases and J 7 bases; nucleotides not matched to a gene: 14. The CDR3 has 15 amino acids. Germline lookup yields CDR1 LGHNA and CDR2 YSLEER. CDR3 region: CASSGRLAGVKEQYF. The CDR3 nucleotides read TGCGCCAGCAGCGGCCGACTCGCGGGAGTGAAGGAGCAGTACTTC.

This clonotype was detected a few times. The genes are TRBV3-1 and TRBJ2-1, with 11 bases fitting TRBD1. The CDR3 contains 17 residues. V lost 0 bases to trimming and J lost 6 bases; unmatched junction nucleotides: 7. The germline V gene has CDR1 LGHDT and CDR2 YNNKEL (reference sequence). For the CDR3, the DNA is TGTGCCAGCAGCCAAGATTTTCCGGACAGGGGGCCCAATGAGCAGTTCTTC. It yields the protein CASSQDFPDRGPNEQFF.

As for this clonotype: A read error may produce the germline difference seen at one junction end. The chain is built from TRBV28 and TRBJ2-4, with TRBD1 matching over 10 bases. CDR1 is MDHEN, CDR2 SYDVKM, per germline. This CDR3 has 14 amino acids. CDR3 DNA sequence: TGTGCCTGCAGTTACCCAGACAGGGGGCAGATTCAGTACTTC. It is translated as CACSYPDRGQIQYF.

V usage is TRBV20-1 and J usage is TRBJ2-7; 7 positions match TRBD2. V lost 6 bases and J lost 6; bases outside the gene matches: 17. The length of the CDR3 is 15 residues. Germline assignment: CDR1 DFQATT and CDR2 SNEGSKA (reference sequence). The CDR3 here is CSAEDPSGPMSEQYF. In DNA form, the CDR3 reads TGCAGTGCAGAGGACCCTAGCGGTCCCATGAGCGAGCAGTACTTC.